Detailed here is one TCR beta chain. The record originates from a study of CD8 T cells in Susac syndrome. The junction had 7 bases not matched to a gene; V was cut back by 1 base and J by 6 bases. CDR1 and CDR2 from the germline V gene are SEHNR and FQNEAQ (reference sequence). The CDR3 is made up of 16 amino acids. RNA amounts of roughly 0.5 to 1 ug underwent reverse transcription with random hexamers. Multiplex PCR with immunoSEQ amplified the TCR beta CDR3 across 54 Vbeta and 13 Jbeta. TCRdb independently ran MiXCR on the immunoSEQ multiplex PCR reads; one entry per CDR3 protein. The sample consists of 130,000 to 150,000 distinct CDR3 sequences, roughly 94% of them appearing once.

This clonotype was sampled from a human donor in good health. Sequencing was done on a sample of CD8+ T cells from PBMCs. The chain combines TRBV7-9 with TRBJ2-4; 9 positions agree with TRBD1. The CDR3 nucleotides read TGTGCCAGCAGCTTAGATGTCGGACAGGGGATAAACATTCAGTACTTC. It encodes CASSLDVGQGINIQYF.